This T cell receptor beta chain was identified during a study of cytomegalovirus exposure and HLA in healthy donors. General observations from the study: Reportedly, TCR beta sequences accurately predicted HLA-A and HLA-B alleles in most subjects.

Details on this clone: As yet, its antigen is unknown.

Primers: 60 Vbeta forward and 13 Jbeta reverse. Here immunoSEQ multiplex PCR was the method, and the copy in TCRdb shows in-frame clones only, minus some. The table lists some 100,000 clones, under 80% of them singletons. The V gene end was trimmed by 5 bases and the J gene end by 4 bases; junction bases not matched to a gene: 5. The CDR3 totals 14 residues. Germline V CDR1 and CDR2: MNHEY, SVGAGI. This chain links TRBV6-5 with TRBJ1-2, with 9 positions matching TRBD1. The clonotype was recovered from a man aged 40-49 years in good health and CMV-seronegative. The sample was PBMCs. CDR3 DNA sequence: TGTGCCAGCAGTCTACAGGGGGCGAGCTATGGCTACACCTTC. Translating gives CASSLQGASYGYTF.